Shown below are 15 T cell receptor beta chains from a single sample sequenced in a study of CD8 T cells in ankylosing spondylitis. Overall study results and limits: There was a TCR beta motif, made of several highly homologous variants, that appeared characteristic of ankylosing spondylitis blood.

TCRdb re-derived calls from the 5' RACE reads in MiXCR, one entry per CDR3 protein. The sample comprises about 220,000 distinct CDR3 sequences, 6% to 8.5% of which are singletons, and 14% rests with the top ten. Their antigens are not known. Source material: blood, either unsorted or a sorted T cell fraction (not recorded which). These receptors all stem from a male donor with ankylosing spondylitis.

This clonotype was counted only a few times. The rearrangement uses TRBV2 and TRBJ2-4, with 7 bases aligning to TRBD1. Per the germline V gene, CDR1 is SNHLY and CDR2 is FYNNEI. V lost 6 bases and J lost 1; bases outside the gene matches: 0. The CDR3 has 13 amino acids. For the CDR3, the DNA is TGTGCCAGCAGCAGGGGGGCCAAAAACATTCAGTACTTC. Encoded protein: CASSRGAKNIQYF. Using reference TRBV2 and TRBJ2-4 for the parts outside the CDR3, the full variable domain is EPEVTQTPSHQVTQMGQEVILRCVPISNHLYFYWYRQILGQKVEFLVSFYNNEISEKSEIFDDQFSVERPDGSNFTLKIRSTKLEDSAMYFCASSRGAKNIQYFGAGTRLSVL.

In its sample, this clonotype was seen many times. This chain connects TRBV27 to TRBJ1-4; 7 bases agree with TRBD1. Losses at the gene ends were 5 bases for V and 3 bases for J; bases not matched to a gene: 3. Germline values: CDR1 MNHEY, CDR2 SMNVEV (reference sequence). The CDR3 consists of 14 residues. The CDR3 DNA is TGTGCCAGCAGTCCTCAGGGGGCTAATGAAAAACTGTTTTTT. Amino acid sequence: CASSPQGANEKLFF.

This sequence joins TRBV12-3 or TRBV12-4 and TRBJ2-3; D unclear. The CDR3 length is 15 residues. V was pared by 2 bases and J by 6 bases, with 15 bases between. The CDR3 protein is CASSLLEAQRDTQYF. In DNA, the CDR3 is TGTGCCAGCAGTTTATTAGAGGCCCAGAGGGATACGCAGTATTTT.

This clonotype appeared many times. This chain joins TRBV15 and TRBJ2-1; 8 positions match TRBD1. The V segment lost 6 bases and the J segment 8 bases; nucleotides outside the gene matches: 6. CDR1 is LNHNV, CDR2 YYDKDF, per germline (reference sequence). There are 13 residues in the CDR3. CDR3 nucleotide sequence: TGTGCCACCAGGTCTGCAGGGGGCTATGAGCAGTTCTTC. Translated, it gives CATRSAGGYEQFF.

The sample holds many counts of this clonotype. J is TRBJ2-7 and V is TRBV5-1, with 9 bases aligning to TRBD2. The CDR3 totals 15 residues. Germline V gene data show CDR1 as SGHRS and CDR2 as YFSETQ. The V and J ends lost 0 bases and 2 bases, in that order; junction bases with no gene match: 3. CDR3 sequence (DNA): TGCGCCAGCAGCTTGGGACTAGCGGCGACCTACGAGCAGTACTTC. Its translation is CASSLGLAATYEQYF.

The sample holds many counts of this clonotype. The genes are TRBV6-6 and TRBJ1-4; D gene ambiguous. V was clipped by 2 bases and J by 12 bases, with 4 bases between them. The length of the CDR3 is 10 residues. Germline V CDR1 and CDR2: MNHNY, SVGAGI (reference sequence). CDR3 region: CASSYRELFF. The CDR3 nucleotides read TGTGCCAGCAGTTACCGGGAACTGTTTTTT.

This clonotype was seen repeatedly, ten times or more. The rearrangement uses TRBV6-1 and TRBJ2-3; TRBD2 agrees at 11 bases. V was clipped by 7 bases and J by 7 bases; unmatched bases: 7. The CDR3 length is 14 residues. In germline, CDR1 is MNHNS, CDR2 SASEGT. The CDR3 DNA sequence: TGTGCCAGCAAAGATAGCGGGGGGGCTTATACGCAGTATTTT. This gives the protein CASKDSGGAYTQYF.

There are many counts of this clonotype. The chain uses TRBV4-1 and TRBJ1-1; 8 nucleotides line up with TRBD1. The CDR3 is made up of 12 amino acids. Germline CDR1 MGHRA, CDR2 YSYEKL. V lost 5 bases, J lost 11 bases, and 7 bases stayed unmatched. In DNA, the CDR3 is TGCGCCAGCAGCAATAACAGGGGGGGGGCTTTCTTT. Translated: CASSNNRGGAFF.

The chain combines TRBV10-3 with TRBJ1-4; possible D gene TRBD1, 5 bases. The V end lost 0 bases, the J end lost 7 bases, and 15 bases lay between the germline ends. This CDR3 region has 16 residues. Germline V lookup: CDR1 ENHRY, CDR2 SYGVKD. The CDR3 reads CAISESRGIGGEKLFF. CDR3 DNA: TGTGCCATCAGTGAGTCTCGGGGGATCGGGGGTGAAAAACTGTTTTTT.

This clonotype was found many times. The chain's CDR3 is CASSWASHGQGATYEQYF. The CDR3 bases are TGCGCCAGCAGCTGGGCCTCACATGGACAGGGGGCTACCTACGAGCAGTACTTC. The gene calls are TRBV5-1 and TRBJ2-7; 11 nucleotides agree with TRBD1. This CDR3 contains 18 residues. Germline-derived CDR1 and CDR2 are SGHRS and YFSETQ. With 3 bases clipped from V and 2 bases from J, the junction kept 13 bases outside the gene matches.

This clonotype was seen ten or more times. The rearrangement uses TRBV7-9 and TRBJ1-1; D is undetermined. This CDR3 is built from 14 residues. The V end lost 4 bases, the J end lost 4 bases, and 13 bases lay between the germline ends. Germline CDR1 SEHNR, CDR2 FQNEAQ (reference sequence). CDR3 nucleotide sequence: TGTGCCAGCAGCTCTGTCGGATCCGGCACTGAAGCTTTCTTT. This codes for CASSSVGSGTEAFF.

In this sample, this clonotype turned up many times. CDR3 protein: CASSLLPRGAGEQYF. The CDR3 DNA is TGTGCCAGCAGTTTACTACCGCGGGGAGCGGGGGAGCAGTACTTC. This chain joins TRBV28 and TRBJ2-7; 7 bases fit TRBD2. With 2 bases clipped from V and 7 bases from J, the junction kept 11 bases outside the gene matches. Per the germline V gene, CDR1 is MDHEN and CDR2 is SYDVKM. The CDR3 extends over 15 amino acids.

This chain connects TRBV6-2 or TRBV6-3 to TRBJ1-3; D is undetermined. Germline-derived CDR1 and CDR2 are MNHEY and SVGEGT. The CDR3 spans 17 residues. Trimming left V 6 bases short and J 0 bases short, with 18 bases between. The CDR3 here is CASSPVDAVTSGNTIYF. CDR3 sequence (DNA): TGTGCCAGCAGCCCCGTGGACGCCGTAACCTCTGGAAACACCATATATTTT.

This clonotype appeared many times. The chain joins TRBV7-9 to TRBJ2-1, with D maybe TRBD1 (5 bases). V was cut by 6 bases and J by 3 bases, with 12 bases left in between. CDR3 size: 14 residues. The V gene's germline CDR1 is SEHNR and CDR2 FQNEAQ (reference sequence). As DNA, the CDR3 is TGTGCCAGCAGTTTAAACCAGGGCTACAATGAGCAGTTCTTC. Translating it yields CASSLNQGYNEQFF.

This clonotype was seen at least ten times. The J gene is TRBJ1-1, the V gene TRBV2; TRBD1 might be the D (5 bases). Germline assignment: CDR1 SNHLY and CDR2 FYNNEI. CDR3 length: 15 residues. The V end lost 8 bases, the J end lost 2 bases, and 18 bases lay between the germline ends. CDR3 sequence: CASRGYQGGNTEAFF. CDR3 sequence (DNA): TGTGCCAGCCGAGGGTACCAGGGAGGCAACACTGAAGCTTTCTTT.